These 4 T cell receptor beta chains share one sample of origin, sequenced in a study of blood T cell repertoires in COVID-19. Produced via immunoSEQ multiplex PCR; TCRdb's table is partial and in-frame only. The sample has a few hundred thousand clones, more than 75% seen once; the top ten hold approximately 1.3%. The material sequenced was PBMCs or T cells enriched from blood (not recorded which). The receptors stem from a man aged 30 to 45 who had recovered from COVID-19.

The rearrangement uses TRBV7-9 and TRBJ2-1, with D tentatively TRBD2 (6 bases). Trimming shortened V by 1 base and J by 8 bases, and 21 bases separated the two germline ends. The V gene's germline CDR1 is SEHNR and CDR2 FQNEAQ (reference sequence). CDR3 length equals 17 residues. In DNA form, the CDR3 reads TGTGCCAGCAGCTTAGGTGTCAGGGACTTCGTCCCGGATGAGCAGTTCTTC. The encoded protein is CASSLGVRDFVPDEQFF.

The V gene is TRBV7-9, the J gene TRBJ1-2; no reliable D call. The V end was cut by 4 bases, the J end by 4 bases, with 10 bases between. The CDR3 has 13 residues. CDR1 is SEHNR and CDR2 is FQNEAQ in the germline V gene (reference sequence). CDR3 amino acids: CASSSPNGYGYTF. CDR3 DNA sequence: TGTGCCAGCAGCTCACCAAACGGCTATGGCTACACCTTC.

This clone was recorded a few times. The chain links TRBV6-5 to TRBJ2-2; 9 bases match TRBD2. This CDR3 has 14 residues. V lost 7 bases to trimming and J lost 7 bases; unmatched junction nucleotides: 7. CDR1 MNHEY and CDR2 SVGAGI come from the germline V gene. The CDR3 spells CASKPAGGGGELFF. The CDR3 DNA sequence: TGTGCCAGCAAACCAGCGGGGGGCGGCGGGGAGCTGTTTTTT.

The chain combines TRBV9 with TRBJ2-5; tentative D call: TRBD2 (7 bases). There are 17 residues in the CDR3. Trimming took 0 bases from V and 1 from J, leaving 16 bases between them. CDR1 and CDR2 (germline): SGDLS, YYNGEE. The CDR3 DNA reads TGTGCCAGCAGCGTAGCGGGGAGGGGGGCCCCCCAAGAGACCCAGTACTTC. Its translation: CASSVAGRGAPQETQYF.